This TCR beta chain was obtained from a study of blood T cells in healthy people across ages. General study points: The fall in TCR beta diversity per million T cells was roughly linear with age. Because donor CMV status was unknown, expanded clonotype changes were possibly confounded.

V lost 5 bases and J lost 3, with 17 bases in between. This CDR3 comprises 16 residues. Through a sample-barcoded 5' primer and a J-beta primer mix, a second PCR was run for roughly 7 to 11 cycles. TCRdb ran MiXCR on the 5' RACE reads and lists one entry per CDR3 protein. Here the sample spans 1.5 million to 2 million distinct CDR3 sequences, roughly 50% being singletons. A note on this clonotype: Its cognate antigen is unknown.

J is TRBJ1-5 and V is TRBV12-3 or TRBV12-4; D possibly corresponds to TRBD1 (5 bases). This clonotype was sampled from a woman in her thirties or forties in good health. Sequencing input: blood. CDR3 in amino acids: CASSVTRGGSNQPQHF. DNA for the CDR3: TGTGCCAGCAGTGTAACTCGGGGGGGGTCCAATCAGCCCCAGCATTTT.